This is a list of T cell receptor beta chains from one sample in a study of immune evolution from preneoplasia to lung adenocarcinoma. Clones were sequenced by immunoSEQ multiplex PCR, and TCRdb holds only the in-frame ones, with some missing. The table lists under 5,500 clones, about nine tenths of them singletons. Sequencing was done on a sample of FFPE invasive lung adenocarcinoma tissue. The receptors here all came from a person in their fifties with lung adenocarcinoma. CDR3s include the opening cysteine and the closing phenylalanine or tryptophan. The D gene is left open where the match is weak. Clone size is stated in some rows and not others, as once, few, many or a class when expanded.

clone_size d_call j_call v_call cdr3_length cdr3_aa cdr3_nt
. TRBD2 TRBJ2-5 TRBV13 16 CASSPRGTSPQETQYF TGTGCCAGCAGCCCCCGTGGGACTAGCCCACAAGAGACCCAGTACTTC
. . TRBJ2-3 TRBV4-2 13 CASSSLEGDTQYF TGTGCCAGCAGCTCCCTCGAGGGGGATACGCAGTATTTT
. . TRBJ1-5 TRBV27 17 CASSPEYTGSSNQPQHF TGTGCCAGCAGTCCCGAATATACTGGAAGTAGCAATCAGCCCCAGCATTTT
. . TRBJ2-1 TRBV5-6 14 CASSFQQWHNEQFF TGTGCCAGCAGCTTCCAGCAATGGCACAATGAGCAGTTCTTC
. TRBD1 TRBJ1-2 TRBV6-5 15 CASSYEYRGAGGYTF TGTGCCAGCAGTTACGAATACAGGGGCGCGGGGGGCTACACCTTC
. . TRBJ2-3 TRBV7-9 13 CASTPGAKNTQYF TGTGCCAGCACCCCTGGGGCGAAGAATACGCAGTATTTT
. . TRBJ2-7 TRBV7-9 16 CASSYPERANGYEQYF TGTGCCAGCAGCTACCCGGAGAGGGCGAACGGATACGAGCAGTACTTC
. . TRBJ1-1 TRBV5-4 13 CASSLGLNTEAFF TGTGCCAGCAGCTTGGGGCTGAACACTGAAGCTTTCTTT
. TRBD2 TRBJ2-1 TRBV9 14 CASSGTSGRNEQFF TGTGCCAGCAGTGGGACTAGCGGGAGAAATGAGCAGTTCTTC
. . TRBJ2-3 TRBV27 18 CASSYSLSGDPSTDTQYF TGTGCCAGCAGTTATAGCCTTAGCGGAGACCCTAGCACAGATACGCAGTATTTT
. . TRBJ2-5 TRBV19 15 CASSIVQGDQETQYF TGTGCCAGTAGTATAGTTCAGGGAGACCAAGAGACCCAGTACTTC
. . TRBJ1-1 TRBV28 13 CASAGQLNTEAFF TGTGCCAGTGCGGGACAATTGAACACTGAAGCTTTCTTT
few TRBD1 TRBJ2-1 TRBV28 15 CASTPRDRVNNEQFF TGTGCCAGTACCCCCCGGGACAGGGTAAACAATGAGCAGTTCTTC
. . TRBJ2-1 TRBV6-5 15 CASSYSGSSYNEQFF TGTGCCAGCAGTTACTCGGGCAGCTCCTACAATGAGCAGTTCTTC
. TRBD1 TRBJ1-2 TRBV30 14 CAWSVGTANYGYTF TGTGCCTGGAGCGTAGGGACAGCTAACTATGGCTACACCTTC
. . TRBJ2-7 TRBV27 16 CASRHAGAGRAYEQYF TGTGCCAGCAGACACGCGGGGGCGGGGAGGGCCTACGAGCAGTACTTC
. . TRBJ2-2 TRBV19 16 CASSREGGSNTGELFF TGTGCCAGTAGTCGCGAAGGGGGTTCGAACACCGGGGAGCTGTTTTTT
large . TRBJ1-4 TRBV18 13 CASSLGGNEKLFF TGTGCCAGCTCGCTGGGGGGTAATGAAAAACTGTTTTTT
. TRBD2 TRBJ2-6 TRBV7-8 20 CASTTISGRTRSSGANVLTF TGTGCCAGCACCACCATATCCGGTCGGACTAGGTCCTCTGGGGCCAACGTCCTGACTTTC
. . TRBJ1-3 TRBV30 13 CAWSRLEGNTIYF TGTGCCTGGAGTAGGCTAGAGGGAAACACCATATATTTT
. TRBD1 TRBJ2-1 TRBV27 14 CASIQRGLATEQFF TGTGCCAGCATCCAGAGGGGGCTCGCTACTGAGCAGTTCTTC
. TRBD1 TRBJ2-7 TRBV5-4 13 CASSRGQNYEQYF TGTGCCAGCAGCAGGGGACAGAACTACGAGCAGTACTTC
. TRBD1 TRBJ1-1 TRBV28 13 CASRGQAFTEAFF TGTGCCAGCAGGGGACAGGCGTTTACTGAAGCTTTCTTT
. TRBD1 TRBJ2-5 TRBV20-1 11 CSADRGETQYF TGCAGTGCGGACAGGGGAGAGACCCAGTACTTC
. . TRBJ1-4 TRBV9 16 CASSVEQGTDGEKLFF TGTGCCAGCAGCGTCGAACAGGGTACGGATGGGGAAAAACTGTTTTTT
. . TRBJ1-1 TRBV11-2 10 CASGNTEAFF TGTGCCAGCGGGAACACTGAAGCTTTCTTT
. . TRBJ2-7 TRBV20-1 11 CSARDQLEQYF TGCAGTGCTAGAGACCAGCTAGAGCAGTACTTC
. TRBD1 TRBJ1-1 TRBV6-5 13 CASWRQGATEAFF TGTGCCAGCTGGAGACAGGGGGCCACTGAAGCTTTCTTT
. . TRBJ1-1 TRBV20-1 11 CSAISQLEAFF TGCAGTGCCATAAGCCAGCTTGAAGCTTTCTTT
. . TRBJ2-5 TRBV6-1 14 CASNPGDKRETQYF TGTGCCAGCAACCCAGGGGATAAGAGAGAGACCCAGTACTTC
once . TRBJ2-7 TRBV6-6 16 CASTQGLGGGNYEQYF TGTGCCAGCACCCAAGGACTGGGTGGAGGGAACTACGAGCAGTACTTC
. . TRBJ2-7 TRBV10-3 14 CAISESMGGYEQYF TGTGCCATCAGTGAGTCGATGGGGGGATACGAGCAGTACTTC
. TRBD1 TRBJ1-1 TRBV28 16 CASFAPPGQGNTEAFF TGTGCCAGTTTTGCTCCCCCGGGACAGGGGAACACTGAAGCTTTCTTT
. . TRBJ2-1 TRBV4-2 14 CASSQDRTPEEQFF TGTGCCAGCAGCCAAGACCGGACCCCCGAAGAGCAGTTCTTC
few . TRBJ2-7 TRBV18 16 CASSKLSGTPAYEQYF TGTGCCAGCTCGAAACTCTCCGGGACACCCGCCTACGAGCAGTACTTC
. TRBD1 TRBJ2-2 TRBV11-1 15 CASSPTGFNTGELFF TGTGCCAGCAGCCCGACAGGGTTTAACACCGGGGAGCTGTTTTTT
once . TRBJ2-1 TRBV6-4 13 CASSGERGNEQFF TGTGCCAGCAGTGGTGAAAGGGGCAATGAGCAGTTCTTC
. . TRBJ1-1 TRBV30 14 CAWAAQGIGAEAFF TGTGCCTGGGCGGCGCAGGGGATCGGCGCTGAAGCTTTCTTT
. TRBD1 TRBJ1-2 TRBV27 13 CASSLNRGLGYTF TGTGCCAGCAGTTTAAACAGGGGTCTTGGCTACACCTTC
. TRBD1 TRBJ2-4 TRBV25-1 11 CASSIQGGWYF TGTGCCAGCAGTATACAGGGGGGATGGTACTTC
. . TRBJ1-3 TRBV28 16 CASSLGPPGRGNTIYF TGTGCCAGCAGTTTAGGGCCTCCAGGTCGTGGAAACACCATATATTTT
few TRBD2 TRBJ2-1 TRBV4-1 17 CASSLRERGAQYNEQFF TGCGCCAGCAGCCTCCGGGAGCGGGGGGCCCAATACAATGAGCAGTTCTTC
once TRBD1 TRBJ1-2 TRBV5-4 15 CASSGTGTANYGYTF TGTGCCAGCAGCGGGACCGGGACAGCTAACTATGGCTACACCTTC
. . TRBJ2-7 TRBV10-3 12 CAISESGYEQYF TGTGCCATCAGTGAGTCGGGCTACGAGCAGTACTTC
. . TRBJ1-3 TRBV18 16 CASSFPQGSSGNTIYF TGTGCCAGCTCATTCCCACAGGGCAGCTCTGGAAACACCATATATTTT
. TRBD1 TRBJ2-7 TRBV5-1 16 CASSLNPGQGAGEQYF TGCGCCAGCAGCCTCAACCCGGGACAGGGGGCAGGCGAGCAGTACTTC
. TRBD1 TRBJ2-7 TRBV6-1 15 CASTRRWTGGDEQYF TGTGCCAGCACCCGACGTTGGACAGGGGGGGACGAGCAGTACTTC
. TRBD2 TRBJ2-1 TRBV7-2 15 CASSLVSGSQGEQFF TGTGCCAGCAGCTTAGTAAGCGGGAGTCAGGGTGAGCAGTTCTTC
. TRBD2 TRBJ2-5 TRBV7-9 18 CASSKGTSGSGLTETQYF TGTGCCAGCAGCAAAGGGACTAGCGGGAGCGGGTTAACAGAGACCCAGTACTTC
. TRBD1 TRBJ2-7 TRBV18 17 CASSPPGNRGDSYEQYF TGTGCCAGCTCACCACCCGGGAACAGGGGGGATTCCTACGAGCAGTACTTC
. . TRBJ2-5 TRBV7-2 15 CASSSRPSLQETQYF TGTGCCAGCAGTTCTAGGCCAAGCCTCCAAGAGACCCAGTACTTC
. . TRBJ2-7 TRBV6-1 13 CASRPTALYEQYF TGTGCCAGCCGACCGACCGCCCTCTACGAGCAGTACTTC
. TRBD2 TRBJ2-5 TRBV28 17 CASSLFGLAGGRETQYF TGTGCCAGCAGTTTATTCGGACTAGCGGGAGGGCGGGAGACCCAGTACTTC
. . TRBJ2-7 TRBV28 14 CASMDGSATYEQYF TGTGCCAGCATGGACGGGAGTGCGACCTACGAGCAGTACTTC
. . TRBJ1-5 TRBV28 15 CASSLFGQTGQPQHF TGTGCCAGCAGTTTATTTGGTCAGACGGGCCAGCCCCAGCATTTT
. . TRBJ1-5 TRBV2 15 CASGGVGFSNQPQHF TGTGCCAGCGGAGGGGTAGGGTTTAGCAATCAGCCCCAGCATTTT
. . TRBJ1-1 TRBV28 15 CASSSRTEGNTEAFF TGTGCCAGCAGTTCACGGACAGAGGGGAACACTGAAGCTTTCTTT